The 12 T cell receptor beta chains below come from one sample, sequenced in a study of T cells in Graves' hyperthyroidism and ophthalmopathy. The TCR beta CDR3 regions underwent amplification using RNA transcripts as the source. HTBI primers were the set used in a first-round RT-PCR of the TCR CDR3. TCRdb itself ran the multiplex PCR reads through MiXCR, one entry per CDR3 protein. The sample has about 840,000 distinct CDR3 sequences, 38% seen once; the top ten hold approximately 10%. Sequenced material: blood. These receptors were collected from a man between 18 and 29 years old with Graves' hyperthyroidism.

This clonotype came up a few times. This chain links TRBV4-1 with TRBJ2-6; TRBD1 agrees at 8 bases. The CDR3 sequence is 16 residues long. CDR1 and CDR2 from the germline V gene are MGHRA and YSYEKL. V lost 2 bases and J lost 3; bases outside the gene matches: 3. Written as DNA, the CDR3 is TGCGCCAGCAGCCAAAAGGACAGGGATGGGGCCAACGTCCTGACTTTC. Its translation is CASSQKDRDGANVLTF.

The rearrangement uses TRBV20-1 and TRBJ2-7, with 7 bases identical to TRBD1. Trimming took 6 bases from V and 5 from J; bases not matched to a gene: 7. Germline V gene data show CDR1 as DFQATT and CDR2 as SNEGSKA (reference sequence). The CDR3 consists of 12 residues. CDR3 amino acids: CSANPTGNEQYF. In nucleotides, the CDR3 is TGCAGTGCAAACCCGACAGGGAACGAGCAGTACTTC.

Remarks on this clonotype: Its ends do not fully match the called genes, so a read error is possible. V and J are TRBV20-1 and TRBJ2-2, with TRBD2 identical over 7 bases. Germline V gene data show CDR1 as DFQATT and CDR2 as SNEGSKA (reference sequence). The CDR3 runs to 11 residues. The CDR3 sequence: CSAVGSGELLF. For the CDR3, the DNA is TGCAGTGCAGTGGGGAGCGGGGAGCTGCTTTTT.

The V call is TRBV28, the J call TRBJ2-5; TRBD1 aligns across 8 bases. This CDR3 comprises 15 residues. Germline lookup yields CDR1 MDHEN and CDR2 SYDVKM. Trimming removed 5 bases from V and 5 bases from J; junction bases left unmatched: 10. CDR3 coding DNA: TGTGCCAGCAGTCCCGCGGACAGGGCCAGTGAGACCCAGTACTTC. This translates into CASSPADRASETQYF.

V is TRBV6-1 and J is TRBJ1-1; D gene uncertain. The CDR3 is 17 amino acids. The V and J ends lost 5 bases and 6 bases respectively, with 25 bases between them. Looked up from germline, CDR1 is MNHNS and CDR2 is SASEGT. The chain's CDR3 is CASSPTLLQREIAEAFF. CDR3 nucleotides: TGTGCCAGCAGTCCAACCCTCCTACAGAGGGAAATTGCTGAAGCTTTCTTT.

The rearrangement uses TRBV2 and TRBJ2-7; no clear D gene. The germline V gene has CDR1 SNHLY and CDR2 FYNNEI. V shed 6 bases and J shed 4 bases, with 19 bases lying between them. This CDR3 is built from 15 residues. As DNA, the CDR3 is TGTGCCAGCAGCTTGGCCAGCCCTCAGCGTTACGAGCAGTACTTC. It translates to CASSLASPQRYEQYF. Variable domain in full (rest from reference TRBV2 and TRBJ2-7): EPEVTQTPSHQVTQMGQEVILRCVPISNHLYFYWYRQILGQKVEFLVSFYNNEISEKSEIFDDQFSVERPDGSNFTLKIRSTKLEDSAMYFCASSLASPQRYEQYFGPGTRLTVT.

This clonotype was picked up many times. This chain joins TRBV7-8 and TRBJ2-2, with D perhaps matching TRBD1 (6 bases). With 4 bases removed from V and 8 bases from J, the gap between germline ends came to 8 bases. From germline, CDR1 is SGHVS and CDR2 FQNEAQ. The CDR3 length is 12 residues. CDR3: CASSSGQGELFF. The CDR3 DNA follows: TGTGCCAGCAGCTCTGGACAGGGGGAGCTGTTTTTT.

This clonotype was recorded at least ten times. The chain recombines TRBV19 with TRBJ1-1; 9 nucleotides align to TRBD1. The germline CDR1 and CDR2 sequences are LNHDA and SQIVND (reference sequence). This CDR3 is 14 amino acids long. V dropped 7 bases and J dropped 6; count of bases not matched to a gene: 9. DNA of the CDR3: TGTGCCAGTACCACAGGGGGCCGAAGGGCTGAAGCTTTCTTT. Translation gives CASTTGGRRAEAFF. Looking up the rest from reference TRBV19 and TRBJ1-1 gives the full variable domain: DGGITQSPKYLFRKEGQNVTLSCEQNLNHDAMYWYRQDPGQGLRLIYYSQIVNDFQKGDIAEGYSVSREKKESFPLTVTSAQKNPTAFYLCASTTGGRRAEAFFGQGTRLTVV.

Points on this clonotype: At one end the junction does not follow the germline gene, possibly because of a read error. The chain employs TRBV7-2 and TRBJ2-2; TRBD2 aligns across 8 bases. The CDR3 covers 17 residues. CDR1 and CDR2 from the germline V gene are SGHTA and FQGNSA. CDR3 sequence reads: CASSRTGGGPKTGELFF. The CDR3 coding sequence is TGTGCCAGCAGCAGGACTGGCGGGGGGCCGAAAACCGGGGAGCTGTTTTTT.

This clonotype was observed many times. J is TRBJ1-1 and V is TRBV10-2; possibly TRBD1 for D (5 bases). The V gene lost 0 bases and the J gene lost 6 bases, with 11 bases spanning the gap. CDR1 WSHSY and CDR2 SAAADI come from the germline V gene. The CDR3 is made up of 14 amino acids. CDR3 in amino acids: CASSESRGEAEAFF. The CDR3 DNA reads as TGCGCCAGCAGTGAGTCGCGGGGGGAGGCTGAAGCTTTCTTT.

In regard to this clonotype: A read error may explain this, as a much larger clone is one base away. The chain has TRBV9 and TRBJ1-2; maybe TRBD1 (5 bases). Between the trimmed V and J ends, which lost 0 bases and 4 bases, there was a span of 10 bases. CDR1 and CDR2 from the germline V gene are SGDLS and YYNGEE. This CDR3 has 14 amino acids. This CDR3 reads CASSVEGKSYGYTF. As DNA, the CDR3 is TGTGCCAGCAGCGTAGAGGGGAAGAGCTATGGCTACACCTTC.

Turning to this clonotype: A much larger clone differs by one base, so this may be a read error. This chain links TRBV7-3 with TRBJ1-1, with D perhaps matching TRBD1 (6 bases). In germline, CDR1 is SGHTA, CDR2 FQGTGA. The CDR3 spans 16 residues. V lost 5 bases, J lost 1 base, and 17 bases lay in between. The CDR3 spells CASSQNDRITNTEAFF. DNA for the CDR3: TGTGCCAGCAGCCAAAACGACAGGATCACGAACACTGAAGCTTTCTTT.